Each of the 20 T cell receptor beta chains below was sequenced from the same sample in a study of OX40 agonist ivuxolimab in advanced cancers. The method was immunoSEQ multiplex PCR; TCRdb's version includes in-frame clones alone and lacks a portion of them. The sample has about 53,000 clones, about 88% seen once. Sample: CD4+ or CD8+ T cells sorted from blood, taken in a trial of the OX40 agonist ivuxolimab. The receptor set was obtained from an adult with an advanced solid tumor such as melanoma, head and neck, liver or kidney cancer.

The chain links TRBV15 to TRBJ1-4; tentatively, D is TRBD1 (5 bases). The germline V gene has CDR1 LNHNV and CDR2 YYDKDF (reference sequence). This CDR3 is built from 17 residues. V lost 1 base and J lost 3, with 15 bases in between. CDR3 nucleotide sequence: TGTGCCACCAGCAGAGGGGATCAGGGACCAGCTAATGAAAAACTGTTTTTT. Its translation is CATSRGDQGPANEKLFF.

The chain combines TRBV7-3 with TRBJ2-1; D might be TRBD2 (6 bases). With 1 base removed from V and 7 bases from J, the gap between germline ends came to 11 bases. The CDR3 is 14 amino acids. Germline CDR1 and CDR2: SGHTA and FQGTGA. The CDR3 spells CASSLMGLGNEQFF. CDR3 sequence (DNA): TGTGCCAGCAGCTTAATGGGACTCGGGAATGAGCAGTTCTTC.

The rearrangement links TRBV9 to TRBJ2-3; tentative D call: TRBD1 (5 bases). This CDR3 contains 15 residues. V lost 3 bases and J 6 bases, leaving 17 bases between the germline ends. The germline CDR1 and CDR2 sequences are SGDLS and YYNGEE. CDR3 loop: CASSGSTDPRDTQYF. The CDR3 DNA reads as TGTGCCAGCAGCGGATCGACAGACCCTCGGGATACGCAGTATTTT.

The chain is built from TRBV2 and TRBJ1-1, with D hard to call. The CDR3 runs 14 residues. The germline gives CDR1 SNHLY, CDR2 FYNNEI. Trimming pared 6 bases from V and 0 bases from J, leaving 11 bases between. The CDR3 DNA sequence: TGTGCCAGCAGCCCCGCCGGGGTGAACACTGAAGCTTTCTTT. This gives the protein CASSPAGVNTEAFF.

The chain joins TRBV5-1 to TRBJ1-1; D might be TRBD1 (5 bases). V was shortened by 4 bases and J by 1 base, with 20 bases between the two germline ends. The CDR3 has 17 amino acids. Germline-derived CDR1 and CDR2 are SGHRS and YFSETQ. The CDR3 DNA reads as TGCGCCAGCAGCGTAGTGAATCGGGGCCGGGCGAACACTGAAGCTTTCTTT. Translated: CASSVVNRGRANTEAFF.

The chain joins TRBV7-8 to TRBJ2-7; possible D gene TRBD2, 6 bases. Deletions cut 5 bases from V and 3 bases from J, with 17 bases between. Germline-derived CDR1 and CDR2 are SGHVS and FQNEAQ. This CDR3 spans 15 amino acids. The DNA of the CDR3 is TGTGCCAGCAGCCTAGGGACTGGAGCGTACTACGAGCAGTACTTC. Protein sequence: CASSLGTGAYYEQYF.

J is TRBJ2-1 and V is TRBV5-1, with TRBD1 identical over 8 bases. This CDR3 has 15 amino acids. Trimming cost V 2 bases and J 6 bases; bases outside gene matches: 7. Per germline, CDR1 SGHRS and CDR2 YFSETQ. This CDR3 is CASSFYRTGLNEQFF. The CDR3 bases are TGCGCCAGCAGCTTCTACCGGACAGGGCTCAATGAGCAGTTCTTC.

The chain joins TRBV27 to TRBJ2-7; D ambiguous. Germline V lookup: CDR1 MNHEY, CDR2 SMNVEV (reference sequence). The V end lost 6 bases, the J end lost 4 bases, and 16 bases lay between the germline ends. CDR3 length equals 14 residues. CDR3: CASRSTPSSYEQYF. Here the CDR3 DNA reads TGTGCCAGCAGGTCGACACCGTCCTCTTACGAGCAGTACTTC.

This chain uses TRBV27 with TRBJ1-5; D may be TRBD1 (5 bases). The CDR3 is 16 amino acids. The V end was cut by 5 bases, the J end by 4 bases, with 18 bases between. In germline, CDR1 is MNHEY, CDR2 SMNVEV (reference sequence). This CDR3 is CASSGSPGIHNQPQHF. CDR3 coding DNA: TGTGCCAGCAGTGGCTCACCAGGGATTCATAATCAGCCCCAGCATTTT.

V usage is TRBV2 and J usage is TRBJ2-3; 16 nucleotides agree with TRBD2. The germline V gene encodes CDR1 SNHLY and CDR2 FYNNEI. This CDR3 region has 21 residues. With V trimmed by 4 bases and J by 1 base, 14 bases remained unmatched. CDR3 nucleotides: TGTGCCAGCAGTGGGTGGGACAGACCCGGGACTAGCGGGGGGGGCACAGATACGCAGTATTTT. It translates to CASSGWDRPGTSGGGTDTQYF.

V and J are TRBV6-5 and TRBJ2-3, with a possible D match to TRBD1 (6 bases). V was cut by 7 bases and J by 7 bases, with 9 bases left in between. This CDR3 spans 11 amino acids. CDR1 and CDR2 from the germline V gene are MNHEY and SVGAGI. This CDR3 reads CASTRGYTQYF. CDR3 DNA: TGTGCCAGCACAAGGGGGTATACGCAGTATTTT.

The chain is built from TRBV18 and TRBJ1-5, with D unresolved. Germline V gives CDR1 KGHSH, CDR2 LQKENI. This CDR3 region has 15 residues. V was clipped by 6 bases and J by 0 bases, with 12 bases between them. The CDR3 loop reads CASSLSSYSNQPQHF. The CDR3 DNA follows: TGTGCCAGCTCTTTGAGTTCGTATAGCAATCAGCCCCAGCATTTT.

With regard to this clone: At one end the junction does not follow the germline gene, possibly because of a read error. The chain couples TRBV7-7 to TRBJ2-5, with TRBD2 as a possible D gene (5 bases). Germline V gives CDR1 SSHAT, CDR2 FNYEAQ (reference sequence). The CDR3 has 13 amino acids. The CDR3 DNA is TGTGCTAGCAGCTCCCAGGACTTCGAGACCCAGTACTTC. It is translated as CASSSQDFETQYF.

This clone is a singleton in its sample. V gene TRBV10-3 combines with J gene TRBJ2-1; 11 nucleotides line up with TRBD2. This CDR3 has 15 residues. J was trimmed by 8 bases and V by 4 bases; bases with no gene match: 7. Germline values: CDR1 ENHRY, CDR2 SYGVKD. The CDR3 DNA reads TGTGCCATCAGTGTGGGGCTAGCGGGAGGCGATGAGCAGTTCTTC. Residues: CAISVGLAGGDEQFF.

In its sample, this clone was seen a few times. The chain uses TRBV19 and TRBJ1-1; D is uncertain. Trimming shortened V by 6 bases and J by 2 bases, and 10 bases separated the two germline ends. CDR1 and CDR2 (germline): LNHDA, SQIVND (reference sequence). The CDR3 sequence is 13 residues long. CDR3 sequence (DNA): TGTGCCAGTAGGAGACGGGGTAACACTGAAGCTTTCTTT. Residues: CASRRRGNTEAFF.

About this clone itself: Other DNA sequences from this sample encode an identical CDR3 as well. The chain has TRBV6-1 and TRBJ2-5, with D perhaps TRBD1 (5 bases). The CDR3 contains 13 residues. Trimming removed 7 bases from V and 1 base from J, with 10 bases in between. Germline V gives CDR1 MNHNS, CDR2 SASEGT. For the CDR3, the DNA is TGTGCCAGCAACACAGGTGGCCAAGAGACCCAGTACTTC. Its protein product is CASNTGGQETQYF.

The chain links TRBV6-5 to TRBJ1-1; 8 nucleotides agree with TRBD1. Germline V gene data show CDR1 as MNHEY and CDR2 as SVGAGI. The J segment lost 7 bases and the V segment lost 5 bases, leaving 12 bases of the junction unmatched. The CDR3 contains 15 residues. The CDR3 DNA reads TGTGCCAGCAGTCCCGTTGGGCAGGGGGCGGGTGAAGCTTTCTTT. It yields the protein CASSPVGQGAGEAFF.

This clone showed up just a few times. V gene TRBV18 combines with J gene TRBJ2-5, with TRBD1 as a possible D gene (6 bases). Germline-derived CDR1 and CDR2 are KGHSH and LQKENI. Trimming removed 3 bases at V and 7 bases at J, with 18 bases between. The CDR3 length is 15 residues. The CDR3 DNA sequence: TGTGCCAGCTCACCGGCCGGGACAACAAAGGGGACCCAGTACTTC. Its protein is CASSPAGTTKGTQYF.

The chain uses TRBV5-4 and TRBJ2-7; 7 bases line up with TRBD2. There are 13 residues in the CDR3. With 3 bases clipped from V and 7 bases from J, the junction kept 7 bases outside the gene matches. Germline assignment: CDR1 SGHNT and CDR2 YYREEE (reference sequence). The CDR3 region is CASSSLTREEQYF. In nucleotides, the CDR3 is TGTGCCAGCAGCTCCCTAACGCGGGAGGAGCAGTACTTC.

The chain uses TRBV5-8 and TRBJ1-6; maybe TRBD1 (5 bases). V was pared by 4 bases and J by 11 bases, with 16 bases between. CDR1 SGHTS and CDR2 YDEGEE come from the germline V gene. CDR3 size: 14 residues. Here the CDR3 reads CASSPRDSVTPLHF. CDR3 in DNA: TGTGCCAGCAGCCCAAGGGACTCCGTTACACCCCTCCACTTT. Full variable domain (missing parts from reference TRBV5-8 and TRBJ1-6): EAGVTQSPTHLIKTRGQQATLRCSPISGHTSVYWYQQALGLGLQFLLWYDEGEERNRGNFPPRFSGRQFPNYSSELNVNALELEDSALYLCASSPRDSVTPLHFGNGTRLTVT.